The 27 T cell receptor beta chains given below trace back to one sample, sequenced in a study of somatic mutations in cytotoxic T cells in rheumatoid arthritis. Using immunoSEQ multiplex PCR, the repertoire was profiled, and TCRdb retains in-frame clones only, with some absent. The sample has some 14,000 clones, roughly 77% seen once; the top ten hold around 14%. Sequencing was done on a sample of CD8+ T cells sorted from blood. Receptor source: an adult with rheumatoid arthritis.

This chain connects TRBV10-1 to TRBJ1-1; D not resolved. CDR1 and CDR2 (germline): WNHNN, SYGVQD (reference sequence). Deletions cut 0 bases from V and 4 bases from J, with 12 bases between. The CDR3 consists of 15 residues. CDR3 amino acids: CASSESQWGVTEAFF. Written as DNA, the CDR3 is TGCGCCAGCAGTGAGTCGCAGTGGGGTGTCACTGAAGCTTTCTTT.

The rearrangement uses TRBV5-6 and TRBJ1-2; no firm D call. The CDR3 loop spans 14 amino acids. Trimming took 3 bases from V and 5 from J, leaving 14 bases between them. CDR1 and CDR2 (germline): SGHDT, YYEEEE. The CDR3 DNA sequence: TGTGCCAGCAGCTGGGCGGCCAGACCTTATGGCTACACCTTC. Encoded protein: CASSWAARPYGYTF.

The V and J genes are TRBV9 and TRBJ2-6; weak D call: TRBD1 (6 bases). Germline V gene data show CDR1 as SGDLS and CDR2 as YYNGEE. Trimming left V 7 bases short and J 0 bases short, with 11 bases between. The CDR3 has 15 residues. The CDR3 here is CASQDSFSGANVLTF. The CDR3 nucleotides are TGTGCCAGCCAGGACAGCTTCTCTGGGGCCAACGTCCTGACTTTC.

The chain links TRBV27 to TRBJ2-5; 8 positions agree with TRBD2. There are 16 residues in the CDR3. Looked up from germline, CDR1 is MNHEY and CDR2 is SMNVEV (reference sequence). After removal of 5 bases from V and 4 bases from J, the junction contained 12 bases not matched to a gene. CDR3 sequence: CASSPSGSGVGETQYF. DNA of the CDR3: TGTGCCAGCAGTCCCAGCGGGAGTGGCGTTGGAGAGACCCAGTACTTC.

This clone was counted a few times. This chain links TRBV5-6 with TRBJ2-3; D uncertain. With 3 bases removed from V and 4 bases from J, the gap between germline ends came to 6 bases. There are 12 residues in the CDR3. The germline CDR1 and CDR2 sequences are SGHDT and YYEEEE. CDR3 amino acids: CASSWGPDTQYF. CDR3 coding DNA: TGTGCCAGCAGCTGGGGTCCAGATACGCAGTATTTT.

The genes are TRBV12-5 and TRBJ1-4, with D perhaps TRBD1 (5 bases). Germline V gene lookup returns CDR1 LGHNT and CDR2 FRNRAP. Trimming shortened V by 6 bases and J by 7 bases, and 21 bases separated the two germline ends. The CDR3 extends over 16 amino acids. CDR3 loop: CASGEGRRGLGEKLFF. CDR3 bases: TGTGCTAGTGGGGAGGGACGACGGGGTCTCGGTGAAAAACTGTTTTTT.

In this sample, this clone turned up once. The genes are TRBV11-2 and TRBJ1-6, with 9 bases aligning to TRBD1. The CDR3 is 16 amino acids. V lost 4 bases to trimming and J lost 8 bases; unmatched junction nucleotides: 9. Germline V CDR1 and CDR2: SGHAT, FQNNGV. As DNA, the CDR3 is TGTGCCAGCAGCTATGCGACAGGGGGTTTGTATTCACCCCTCCACTTT. Its translation is CASSYATGGLYSPLHF.

V is TRBV19 and J is TRBJ1-5; D unresolved. The CDR3 is 15 amino acids. V shed 3 bases and J shed 0 bases, with 9 bases lying between them. Germline CDR1 and CDR2: LNHDA and SQIVND (reference sequence). DNA for the CDR3: TGTGCCAGTAGTATGGGGTGGAATAGCAATCAGCCCCAGCATTTT. Encoded protein: CASSMGWNSNQPQHF.

This clone was recorded only once. The CDR3 bases are TGTGCCAGCAGCTTAGAGACTAGCTTTCTTGGAGATACGCAGTATTTT. Protein sequence: CASSLETSFLGDTQYF. This rearrangement joins TRBV7-6 to TRBJ2-3, with 7 bases aligning to TRBD2. V trimming: 1 base; J trimming: 5 bases; junction bases outside the gene matches: 9. CDR3 length: 16 residues. The germline gives CDR1 SGHVS, CDR2 FNYEAQ. Supplemented by reference TRBV7-6 and TRBJ2-3, the full variable domain reads GAGVSQSPRYKVTKRGQDVALRCDPISGHVSLYWYRQALGQGPEFLTYFNYEAQQDKSGLPNDRFSAERPEGSISTLTIQRTEQRDSAMYRCASSLETSFLGDTQYFGPGTRLTVL.

J is TRBJ2-7 and V is TRBV30; 8 positions agree with TRBD2. This CDR3 comprises 13 residues. V trimming: 4 bases; J trimming: 7 bases; junction bases outside the gene matches: 9. CDR1 and CDR2 from the germline V gene are GTSNPN and SVGIG (reference sequence). The CDR3 coding sequence is TGTGCCTGGACACACCCGGGGGGGCGGGAGCAGTACTTC. The encoded protein is CAWTHPGGREQYF.

The V and J genes are TRBV28 and TRBJ2-1; D remains ambiguous. Germline V gene lookup returns CDR1 MDHEN and CDR2 SYDVKM. Trimming took off 7 bases at V and 2 bases at J, with 6 bases between the two ends. This CDR3 region has 12 residues. CDR3 amino acids: CASKGTYNEQFF. The CDR3 DNA reads TGTGCCAGCAAAGGGACCTACAATGAGCAGTTCTTC.

The chain combines TRBV2 with TRBJ1-5, with D possibly being TRBD1 (5 bases). V was pared by 2 bases and J by 1 base, with 12 bases between. Per germline, CDR1 SNHLY and CDR2 FYNNEI. The CDR3 totals 16 residues. The chain's CDR3 is CASSENRGMSNQPQHF. CDR3 DNA: TGTGCCAGCAGTGAAAATCGGGGGATGAGCAATCAGCCCCAGCATTTT.

The V and J genes are TRBV30 and TRBJ2-1; possible D gene TRBD1, 5 bases. CDR1 and CDR2 from the germline V gene are GTSNPN and SVGIG (reference sequence). CDR3 size: 11 residues. With 1 base removed from V and 7 bases from J, the gap between germline ends came to 5 bases. The CDR3 sequence is CAWSEGNEQFF. The CDR3 coding sequence is TGTGCCTGGAGTGAGGGGAATGAGCAGTTCTTC.

This clone appeared a few times. This chain joins TRBV5-4 and TRBJ2-7; 9 nucleotides agree with TRBD1. V shed 4 bases and J 2 bases; nucleotides not matched to a gene: 7. The CDR3 loop spans 15 amino acids. Germline V CDR1 and CDR2: SGHNT, YYREEE (reference sequence). CDR3 region: CASSAPGQGTYEQYF. The CDR3 DNA follows: TGTGCCAGCAGCGCACCGGGACAGGGCACCTACGAGCAGTACTTC. The full variable domain, in which reference TRBV5-4 and TRBJ2-7 provide the parts outside the CDR3, is ETGVTQSPTHLIKTRGQQVTLRCSSQSGHNTVSWYQQALGQGPQFIFQYYREEENGRGNFPPRFSGLQFPNYSSELNVNALELDDSALYLCASSAPGQGTYEQYFGPGTRLTVT.

The J gene is TRBJ1-2, the V gene TRBV5-4, with D maybe TRBD1 (5 bases). CDR3 length: 13 residues. Per the germline V gene, CDR1 is SGHNT and CDR2 is YYREEE (reference sequence). The V gene lost 0 bases and the J gene lost 5 bases, with 8 bases spanning the gap. The CDR3 DNA is TGTGCCAGCAGCTTGGGAGGGACGTATGGCTACACCTTC. It codes for CASSLGGTYGYTF. Looking up the rest from reference TRBV5-4 and TRBJ1-2 gives the full variable domain: ETGVTQSPTHLIKTRGQQVTLRCSSQSGHNTVSWYQQALGQGPQFIFQYYREEENGRGNFPPRFSGLQFPNYSSELNVNALELDDSALYLCASSLGGTYGYTFGSGTRLTVV.

This clone was picked up a small number of times. The genes are TRBV28 and TRBJ2-3; 10 bases line up with TRBD2. Germline CDR1 MDHEN, CDR2 SYDVKM. The CDR3 runs to 17 residues. V shed 5 bases and J 3 bases; nucleotides not matched to a gene: 11. The CDR3 is CASSPAGGAWDTDTQYF. Here the CDR3 DNA reads TGTGCCAGCAGTCCAGCGGGAGGGGCCTGGGATACAGATACGCAGTATTTT.

This sequence joins TRBV6-1 and TRBJ1-5; D remains ambiguous. V was cut by 2 bases and J by 0 bases, with 20 bases left in between. CDR1 is MNHNS, CDR2 SASEGT, per germline. The CDR3 spans 19 residues. In nucleotides, the CDR3 is TGTGCCAGCAGTGAATATTTAGGCTACCTCTCTTATAGCAATCAGCCCCAGCATTTT. Protein sequence: CASSEYLGYLSYSNQPQHF.

The rearrangement joins TRBV6-6 to TRBJ2-5, with no clear D. Germline-derived CDR1 and CDR2 are MNHNY and SVGAGI (reference sequence). The CDR3 has 16 amino acids. V lost 0 bases and J lost 1, with 12 bases in between. The CDR3 spells CASSYSPVLVQETQYF. The CDR3 DNA reads as TGTGCCAGCAGTTACTCCCCAGTCCTGGTCCAAGAGACCCAGTACTTC.

The chain employs TRBV6-5 and TRBJ1-2; no firm D call. Germline CDR1 is MNHEY and CDR2 is SVGAGI. The CDR3 contains 13 residues. V was shortened by 2 bases and J by 3 bases, with 7 bases between the two germline ends. CDR3 sequence (DNA): TGTGCCAGCAGTTACGGATCGGACTATGGCTACACCTTC. It is translated as CASSYGSDYGYTF.

The genes are TRBV6-1 and TRBJ2-2; no definite D call. Trimming removed 1 base at V and 5 bases at J, with 11 bases between. Germline lookup yields CDR1 MNHNS and CDR2 SASEGT. CDR3 size: 15 residues. The CDR3: CASSEDPYWTGELFF. DNA for the CDR3: TGTGCCAGCAGTGAAGACCCTTATTGGACCGGGGAGCTGTTTTTT.

In its sample, this clone was seen a few times. CDR3 region: CSVEGKAYEQYF. CDR3 bases: TGCAGCGTTGAGGGCAAAGCCTACGAGCAGTACTTC. The rearrangement uses TRBV29-1 and TRBJ2-7; D uncertain. Germline V lookup: CDR1 SQVTM, CDR2 ANQGSEA. Trimming left V 3 bases short and J 2 bases short, with 8 bases between. This CDR3 region has 12 residues.

This chain connects TRBV10-2 to TRBJ2-7; 8 bases are a match to TRBD2. Germline V gene sequence: CDR1 WSHSY, CDR2 SAAADI. V was clipped by 10 bases and J by 2 bases; unmatched bases: 4. The CDR3 runs to 12 residues. The CDR3 is CATTSGPYEQYF. CDR3 coding DNA: TGCGCCACCACTAGCGGCCCCTACGAGCAGTACTTC.

The chain joins TRBV11-2 to TRBJ1-3, with TRBD1 matching over 8 bases. The CDR3 has 15 residues. CDR1 SGHAT and CDR2 FQNNGV come from the germline V gene. The trim removed 5 bases at V and 4 bases at J, leaving 7 bases unmatched. In DNA form, the CDR3 reads TGTGCCAGCAGCCAAGCGACAGGGGAAGGAAACACCATATATTTT. Its protein product is CASSQATGEGNTIYF.

This clone was counted a single time. The chain combines TRBV7-8 with TRBJ2-7; no clear D gene. CDR1 and CDR2 from the germline V gene are SGHVS and FQNEAQ. The germline V and J ends were trimmed by 5 bases and 6 bases, with 17 bases remaining between them. CDR3 length: 14 amino acids. The DNA of the CDR3 is TGTGCCAGCAGCCCCCCGGTGGGTTCGCTCGAGCAGTACTTC. It translates to CASSPPVGSLEQYF.

The gene calls are TRBV6-1 and TRBJ2-1, with D perhaps assigned TRBD1 or TRBD2 (5 bases each). V dropped 7 bases and J dropped 6 bases, with 19 bases sitting between them. This CDR3 contains 15 residues. The V gene's germline CDR1 is MNHNS and CDR2 SASEGT. The CDR3 DNA follows: TGTGCCAGCAAAATAGACAGCGGAACGGGCAATGAGCAGTTCTTC. It encodes CASKIDSGTGNEQFF.

This clone was detected a few times. V is TRBV4-2 and J is TRBJ2-7; D unclear. This CDR3 comprises 13 residues. V was trimmed by 2 bases and J by 0 bases, leaving 5 bases between them. Per the germline V gene, CDR1 is LGHNA and CDR2 is YNFKEQ. The CDR3 loop reads CASSQQDSYEQYF. CDR3 DNA sequence: TGTGCCAGCAGCCAACAGGACTCCTACGAGCAGTACTTC.

This clone was detected once. The V gene is TRBV4-1, the J gene TRBJ2-7; 9 bases map to TRBD2. The germline gives CDR1 MGHRA, CDR2 YSYEKL. V shed 6 bases and J 3 bases; nucleotides not matched to a gene: 3. This CDR3 comprises 13 residues. The CDR3, as DNA: TGCGCCAGCAGGGCTAGCGGGGACTACGAGCAGTACTTC. Translation gives CASRASGDYEQYF.